These 22 T cell receptor beta chains were sequenced from one sample in a study of T cells after somatic rescue of genetic block. Measured with immunoSEQ multiplex PCR; TCRdb has only the in-frame clones, and not every one. The sample contains about 68,000 clones, approximately 90% of which appear only once. Source material: peripheral blood mononuclear cells (PBMCs). The source of these receptors is a man between 40 and 49 years old.

This clone was observed once. The chain has TRBV5-1 and TRBJ2-3; D gene ambiguous. The CDR3 totals 14 residues. The V end was cut by 5 bases, the J end by 1 base, with 11 bases between. Germline V gene lookup returns CDR1 SGHRS and CDR2 YFSETQ. CDR3 DNA sequence: TGCGCCAGCAGGCAGGAATATCGCACAGATACGCAGTATTTT. Amino acid sequence: CASRQEYRTDTQYF.

CDR3 sequence (DNA): TGTGCCAGCAGCTTAGCGCTGGCTAGCGGGAACCACGAGCAGTACTTC. Translated, it gives CASSLALASGNHEQYF. The rearrangement uses TRBV7-9 and TRBJ2-7, with 9 bases identical to TRBD2. V was pared by 0 bases and J by 5 bases, with 8 bases of the junction left unmatched. The CDR3 extends over 16 amino acids. Germline-derived CDR1 and CDR2 are SEHNR and FQNEAQ (reference sequence).

The chain recombines TRBV9 with TRBJ2-3; 16 bases match TRBD2. The CDR3 covers 19 residues. Unmatched junction bases numbered 4, after V lost 0 bases and J lost 0 bases. Germline values: CDR1 SGDLS, CDR2 YYNGEE. CDR3 protein: CASSVAGTSGGDSTDTQYF. In DNA form, the CDR3 reads TGTGCCAGCAGCGTAGCAGGGACTAGCGGGGGGGATAGCACAGATACGCAGTATTTT.

The chain links TRBV5-1 to TRBJ2-7, with D tentatively TRBD2 (6 bases). The CDR3 spans 15 residues. CDR1 and CDR2 (germline): SGHRS, YFSETQ. Trimming cost V 0 bases and J 5 bases, with 15 bases left between them. CDR3 amino acids: CASSLAGRDGNEQYF. CDR3 sequence (DNA): TGCGCCAGCAGCTTGGCCGGGCGGGATGGGAACGAGCAGTACTTC.

The J gene is TRBJ2-1, the V gene TRBV7-9, with D possibly being TRBD1 (6 bases). The CDR3 consists of 17 residues. V lost 5 bases and J lost 5, with 22 bases in between. Germline CDR1 is SEHNR and CDR2 is FQNEAQ (reference sequence). The CDR3 coding sequence is TGTGCCAGCAGCCCCAGATTGACACAGGGAAGGAACAATGAGCAGTTCTTC. It is translated as CASSPRLTQGRNNEQFF.

The chain couples TRBV2 to TRBJ2-5; 9 bases agree with TRBD2. The CDR3 covers 17 residues. The V gene's germline CDR1 is SNHLY and CDR2 FYNNEI. Trimming removed 0 bases from V and 3 bases from J; junction bases left unmatched: 8. CDR3 residues: CASSEAFLAGSKETQYF. The CDR3 DNA follows: TGTGCCAGCAGTGAAGCCTTTCTAGCGGGGAGTAAAGAGACCCAGTACTTC.

The chain has TRBV2 and TRBJ2-1; 10 bases map to TRBD2. V lost 6 bases to trimming and J lost 2 bases; unmatched junction nucleotides: 4. The CDR3 has 15 residues. Germline V gives CDR1 SNHLY, CDR2 FYNNEI. CDR3 sequence: CASSVSGRAYNEQFF. The CDR3 nucleotides are TGTGCCAGCAGCGTGAGCGGGAGGGCCTACAATGAGCAGTTCTTC.

In its sample, this clone was seen once. The rearrangement links TRBV19 to TRBJ2-7; D might be TRBD1 (5 bases). Trimming pared 5 bases from V and 7 bases from J, leaving 18 bases between. Germline lookup yields CDR1 LNHDA and CDR2 SQIVND (reference sequence). CDR3 length equals 14 residues. This CDR3 reads CASSALRDFEEQYF. The CDR3 DNA sequence: TGTGCCAGTAGTGCCCTCAGGGATTTCGAGGAGCAGTACTTC. The full variable domain, completed using reference TRBV19 and TRBJ2-7, is DGGITQSPKYLFRKEGQNVTLSCEQNLNHDAMYWYRQDPGQGLRLIYYSQIVNDFQKGDIAEGYSVSREKKESFPLTVTSAQKNPTAFYLCASSALRDFEEQYFGPGTRLTVT.

The chain employs TRBV5-1 and TRBJ1-2; D unclear. Germline CDR1 reads SGHRS; CDR2 reads YFSETQ. The CDR3 sequence is 13 residues long. V was shortened by 0 bases and J by 10 bases, with 13 bases between the two germline ends. The CDR3 spells CASSLEEGTLYTF. CDR3 sequence (DNA): TGCGCCAGCAGCTTGGAAGAGGGTACTCTCTACACCTTC. Filled out from reference TRBV5-1 and TRBJ1-2, the complete variable domain reads KAGVTQTPRYLIKTRGQQVTLSCSPISGHRSVSWYQQTPGQGLQFLFEYFSETQRNKGNFPGRFSGRQFSNSRSEMNVSTLELGDSALYLCASSLEEGTLYTFGSGTRLTVV.

The chain has TRBV18 and TRBJ1-5, with no clear D. Trimming removed 2 bases from V and 5 bases from J, with 7 bases in between. CDR3 size: 13 residues. Germline lookup yields CDR1 KGHSH and CDR2 LQKENI. The CDR3 nucleotides are TGTGCCAGCTCACCAGGATCCGATCAGCCCCAGCATTTT. Translating gives CASSPGSDQPQHF.

The chain has TRBV25-1 and TRBJ2-7, with 7 bases identical to TRBD1. Germline CDR1 and CDR2: MGHDK and SYGVNS. The CDR3 has 12 residues. The V gene end was trimmed by 5 bases and the J gene end by 5 bases; junction bases not matched to a gene: 3. CDR3 protein: CASSLGGHEQYF. DNA of the CDR3: TGTGCCAGCAGTTTAGGGGGCCACGAGCAGTACTTC.

The V call is TRBV7-6, the J call TRBJ2-3, with TRBD1 as a possible D gene (5 bases). Trimming stripped 2 bases from V and 6 bases from J, with 18 bases between. Germline assignment: CDR1 SGHVS and CDR2 FNYEAQ. The CDR3 extends over 16 amino acids. CDR3 amino acids: CASSLFADPPGDTQYF. CDR3 coding DNA: TGTGCCAGCAGCTTATTTGCGGACCCACCAGGGGATACGCAGTATTTT. The full variable domain, in which reference TRBV7-6 and TRBJ2-3 provide the parts outside the CDR3, is GAGVSQSPRYKVTKRGQDVALRCDPISGHVSLYWYRQALGQGPEFLTYFNYEAQQDKSGLPNDRFSAERPEGSISTLTIQRTEQRDSAMYRCASSLFADPPGDTQYFGPGTRLTVL.

The chain uses TRBV5-6 and TRBJ2-2; either TRBD1 or TRBD2 may fit D (6 bases each). The CDR3 has 17 amino acids. V was cut by 4 bases and J by 5 bases, with 21 bases left in between. The germline CDR1 and CDR2 sequences are SGHDT and YYEEEE. The CDR3 nucleotides are TGTGCCAGCAGCCCTCGGTCGGGGGCCCCGAGAACCGGGGAGCTGTTTTTT. Encoded protein: CASSPRSGAPRTGELFF.

V and J are TRBV5-5 and TRBJ2-2; 7 bases are shared with TRBD1. Germline CDR1 SGHKS, CDR2 YYEKEE (reference sequence). V dropped 2 bases and J dropped 1; count of bases not matched to a gene: 8. This CDR3 comprises 17 residues. CDR3 DNA: TGTGCCAGCAGCTTTTATCTCGGACAGGTGAACACCGGGGAGCTGTTTTTT. This translates into CASSFYLGQVNTGELFF.

This clone was seen only once. V usage is TRBV5-1 and J usage is TRBJ2-1; D gene uncertain. The germline V gene has CDR1 SGHRS and CDR2 YFSETQ. Trimming left V 2 bases short and J 5 bases short, with 8 bases between. This CDR3 region has 13 residues. The chain's CDR3 is CASSFYGHNEQFF. The CDR3 bases are TGCGCCAGCAGCTTCTACGGCCACAATGAGCAGTTCTTC.

This rearrangement joins TRBV19 to TRBJ2-7, with 9 bases that match TRBD1. Germline V gene data show CDR1 as LNHDA and CDR2 as SQIVND (reference sequence). The CDR3 sequence is 15 residues long. After removal of 6 bases from V and 0 bases from J, the junction contained 6 bases not matched to a gene. CDR3 protein: CASSFGQGSSYEQYF. CDR3 DNA: TGTGCCAGTAGCTTCGGACAGGGGAGCTCCTACGAGCAGTACTTC.

The gene calls are TRBV5-5 and TRBJ2-7; D possibly corresponds to TRBD1 (6 bases). The germline gives CDR1 SGHKS, CDR2 YYEKEE (reference sequence). The CDR3 is 14 amino acids. Between the trimmed V and J ends, which lost 1 base and 5 bases, there was a span of 13 bases. Here the CDR3 reads CASSLKDRGNEQYF. CDR3 coding DNA: TGTGCCAGCAGCTTGAAGGACAGAGGTAACGAGCAGTACTTC. The whole variable domain, remainder taken from reference TRBV5-5 and TRBJ2-7, is DAGVTQSPTHLIKTRGQQVTLRCSPISGHKSVSWYQQVLGQGPQFIFQYYEKEERGRGNFPDRFSARQFPNYSSELNVNALLLGDSALYLCASSLKDRGNEQYFGPGTRLTVT.

J is TRBJ1-2 and V is TRBV10-1; D uncertain. The germline CDR1 and CDR2 sequences are WNHNN and SYGVQD (reference sequence). There are 13 residues in the CDR3. Trimming cost V 6 bases and J 4 bases, with 12 bases left between them. The CDR3: CASSNRGIYGYTF. CDR3 coding DNA: TGCGCCAGCAGCAACAGAGGAATCTATGGCTACACCTTC.

The chain is built from TRBV19 and TRBJ1-5, with a weak D call TRBD1 (6 bases). This CDR3 region has 17 residues. Trimming took 3 bases from V and 0 from J, leaving 15 bases between them. CDR1 and CDR2 (germline): LNHDA, SQIVND (reference sequence). In DNA form, the CDR3 reads TGTGCCAGTAGTATCGGGAGGGGGACAACTAGCAATCAGCCCCAGCATTTT. Encoded protein: CASSIGRGTTSNQPQHF.

The chain combines TRBV5-8 with TRBJ1-5; D is unresolved. Trimming shortened V by 4 bases and J by 0 bases, and 11 bases separated the two germline ends. Germline V gives CDR1 SGHTS, CDR2 YDEGEE. The CDR3 spans 15 residues. The CDR3 DNA is TGTGCCAGCAGCCTGGCGGGTTATAGCAATCAGCCCCAGCATTTT. It yields the protein CASSLAGYSNQPQHF.

This chain joins TRBV7-3 and TRBJ2-3; 7 bases are shared with TRBD2. CDR3 size: 15 residues. Germline CDR1 reads SGHTA; CDR2 reads FQGTGA. Trimming removed 0 bases from V and 5 bases from J; junction bases left unmatched: 5. Here the CDR3 DNA reads TGTGCCAGCAGCTTAACGCCTGGGAGGGGAGATACGCAGTATTTT. Protein sequence: CASSLTPGRGDTQYF.

The V call is TRBV9, the J call TRBJ2-7, with D maybe TRBD1 (5 bases). Germline CDR1 and CDR2: SGDLS and YYNGEE. The CDR3 is made up of 14 amino acids. Between the trimmed V and J ends, which lost 4 bases and 4 bases, there was a span of 15 bases. CDR3 residues: CASSSQGDRYEQYF. CDR3 DNA sequence: TGTGCCAGCAGCTCTCAAGGAGACAGATACGAGCAGTACTTC.